The 27 T cell receptor beta chains given below trace back to one sample, sequenced in a study of T cell responses to AZD1222 COVID-19 vaccine. Measured with immunoSEQ multiplex PCR; TCRdb has only the in-frame clones, and not every one. In the table there are about 140,000 clones, around 90% of which are singletons. The sequencing used peripheral blood, collected on day 0 of AZD1222 vaccination. Receptors were obtained from an adult in good health.

The genes are TRBV7-9 and TRBJ2-1; D unresolved. This CDR3 region has 13 residues. Germline lookup yields CDR1 SEHNR and CDR2 FQNEAQ (reference sequence). Trimming pared 5 bases from V and 5 bases from J, leaving 10 bases between. Here the CDR3 DNA reads TGTGCCAGCAGCGCGGAGTACCACAATGAGCAGTTCTTC. It is translated as CASSAEYHNEQFF.

V and J are TRBV5-6 and TRBJ2-4, with 9 bases fitting TRBD1. Germline CDR1 and CDR2: SGHDT and YYEEEE. The CDR3 contains 16 residues. The V segment lost 2 bases and the J segment 0 bases; nucleotides outside the gene matches: 3. The CDR3 nucleotides read TGTGCCAGCAGCTTAGGGACAGGGTTAGCCAAAAACATTCAGTACTTC. Translated, it gives CASSLGTGLAKNIQYF. The whole variable domain, remainder taken from reference TRBV5-6 and TRBJ2-4, is DAGVTQSPTHLIKTRGQQVTLRCSPKSGHDTVSWYQQALGQGPQFIFQYYEEEERQRGNFPDRFSGHQFPNYSSELNVNALLLGDSALYLCASSLGTGLAKNIQYFGAGTRLSVL.

The rearrangement joins TRBV19 to TRBJ2-1, with no clear D. CDR1 and CDR2 (germline): LNHDA, SQIVND (reference sequence). V was pared by 5 bases and J by 0 bases, with 11 bases between. There are 15 residues in the CDR3. CDR3 DNA: TGTGCCAGTAGTGTGCCCCGAAGCTCCTACAATGAGCAGTTCTTC. Residues: CASSVPRSSYNEQFF.

This clone was recorded a few times. Within the sample, other DNA sequences also encode this same CDR3. The chain links TRBV5-6 to TRBJ1-5, with no clear D. The V end was cut by 4 bases, the J end by 1 base, with 15 bases between. The CDR3 is made up of 16 amino acids. Looked up from germline, CDR1 is SGHDT and CDR2 is YYEEEE. The DNA of the CDR3 is TGTGCCAGCAGCCTTGGTGCCGGTTTCAGCAATCAGCCCCAGCATTTT. Residues: CASSLGAGFSNQPQHF.

The chain recombines TRBV19 with TRBJ2-6; D gene uncertain. In germline, CDR1 is LNHDA, CDR2 SQIVND (reference sequence). This CDR3 contains 14 residues. Between the trimmed V and J ends, which lost 4 bases and 1 base, there was a span of 5 bases. CDR3 nucleotides: TGTGCCAGTAGTACAGATTCTGGGGCCAACGTCCTGACTTTC. Its translation: CASSTDSGANVLTF.

The rearrangement uses TRBV3-1 (or the pseudogene TRBV3-2) and TRBJ2-1, with unresolved D. The CDR3 sequence is 12 residues long. The germline V gene encodes CDR1 LGHDT and CDR2 YNNKEL (reference sequence). The V gene lost 0 bases and the J gene lost 3 bases, with 0 bases spanning the gap. CDR3 residues: CASSQDYNEQFF. CDR3 sequence (DNA): TGTGCCAGCAGCCAAGACTACAATGAGCAGTTCTTC.

V and J are TRBV7-9 and TRBJ2-1, with D uncertain. This CDR3 has 14 amino acids. V lost 2 bases and J 5 bases, leaving 10 bases between the germline ends. Per the germline V gene, CDR1 is SEHNR and CDR2 is FQNEAQ (reference sequence). CDR3 residues: CASSLQGTDNEQFF. The CDR3 bases are TGTGCCAGCAGCTTACAAGGCACAGACAATGAGCAGTTCTTC. Looking up the rest from reference TRBV7-9 and TRBJ2-1 gives the full variable domain: DTGVSQNPRHKITKRGQNVTFRCDPISEHNRLYWYRQTLGQGPEFLTYFQNEAQLEKSRLLSDRFSAERPKGSFSTLEIQRTEQGDSAMYLCASSLQGTDNEQFFGPGTRLTVL.

The chain employs TRBV29-1 and TRBJ2-1; D remains unclear. The V gene's germline CDR1 is SQVTM and CDR2 ANQGSEA. The germline V and J ends were trimmed by 7 bases and 9 bases, with 13 bases remaining between them. The CDR3 is 11 residues long. CDR3 region: CSGTRATEQFF. The CDR3 nucleotides are TGCAGCGGGACCCGGGCGACTGAGCAGTTCTTC.

The V and J genes are TRBV2 and TRBJ2-1, with TRBD2 matching 10 bases. Trimming cost V 6 bases and J 9 bases; bases outside gene matches: 8. CDR1 SNHLY and CDR2 FYNNEI come from the germline V gene. The CDR3 is 14 amino acids. The CDR3 DNA is TGTGCCAGCAGGGGGGGGACTAGCGATGGTGAGCAGTTCTTC. Translating gives CASRGGTSDGEQFF.

The J gene is TRBJ2-7, the V gene TRBV15, with TRBD2 matching over 9 bases. Per the germline V gene, CDR1 is LNHNV and CDR2 is YYDKDF (reference sequence). The CDR3 runs to 15 residues. V dropped 5 bases and J dropped 2; count of bases not matched to a gene: 7. CDR3 protein: CATSARLAGTYEQYF. CDR3 coding DNA: TGTGCCACCAGCGCCCGGCTAGCGGGAACCTACGAGCAGTACTTC.

V and J are TRBV5-1 and TRBJ1-1; 8 bases fit TRBD1. The CDR3 totals 15 residues. CDR1 is SGHRS, CDR2 YFSETQ, per germline. Trimming removed 4 bases from V and 5 bases from J; junction bases left unmatched: 10. As DNA, the CDR3 is TGCGCCAGCAGCCCAAATACAGGGGGGCGGACTGAAGCTTTCTTT. It is translated as CASSPNTGGRTEAFF.

This clone showed up just a few times. The CDR3 DNA follows: TGTGCCAGCAGTCCCAGACAGGGTGGCACCGGGGAGCTGTTTTTT. Its protein product is CASSPRQGGTGELFF. The V and J genes are TRBV6-5 and TRBJ2-2, with 7 bases that match TRBD1. The CDR3 runs 15 residues. Germline values: CDR1 MNHEY, CDR2 SVGAGI. V dropped 5 bases and J dropped 4; count of bases not matched to a gene: 7.

The chain combines TRBV18 with TRBJ2-1, with D perhaps matching TRBD2 (5 bases). The CDR3 spans 16 residues. V was cut by 6 bases and J by 3 bases, with 18 bases left in between. The germline gives CDR1 KGHSH, CDR2 LQKENI. In DNA form, the CDR3 reads TGTGCCAGCTCTCTCAAGCCCACTAGTGGCTACAATGAGCAGTTCTTC. This encodes CASSLKPTSGYNEQFF.

V is TRBV29-1 and J is TRBJ2-7, with a possible D match to TRBD2 (5 bases). The CDR3 consists of 12 residues. Germline assignment: CDR1 SQVTM and CDR2 ANQGSEA. V was shortened by 6 bases and J by 0 bases, with 9 bases between the two germline ends. The CDR3 nucleotides are TGCAGCGTACAGCGGAGCTCCTACGAGCAGTACTTC. This sequence encodes CSVQRSSYEQYF.

The chain carries TRBV10-3 and TRBJ1-6, with TRBD1 matching over 11 bases. Trimming removed 8 bases from V and 1 base from J; junction bases left unmatched: 4. The CDR3 sequence is 16 residues long. Per the germline V gene, CDR1 is ENHRY and CDR2 is SYGVKD. The CDR3 sequence: CAIGGQGESYNSPLHF. The CDR3 DNA reads TGTGCCATCGGGGGACAGGGGGAGTCCTATAATTCACCCCTCCACTTT.

The CDR3 nucleotides read TGTGCCAGCAGTGAGTTCGCCATGAAGGGCACTGAAGCTTTCTTT. It yields the protein CASSEFAMKGTEAFF. The rearrangement uses TRBV6-4 and TRBJ1-1; no clear D gene. The CDR3 spans 15 residues. V was pared by 3 bases and J by 4 bases, with 15 bases between. Germline CDR1 MRHNA, CDR2 SNTAGT.

V is TRBV20-1 and J is TRBJ2-3, with 7 bases that match TRBD2. After removal of 3 bases from V and 0 bases from J, the junction contained 3 bases not matched to a gene. Germline V gene lookup returns CDR1 DFQATT and CDR2 SNEGSKA (reference sequence). There are 14 residues in the CDR3. DNA of the CDR3: TGCAGTGCTAGTCGAGCGGGAAGCACAGATACGCAGTATTTT. It translates to CSASRAGSTDTQYF.

This clone came up once. The rearrangement uses TRBV11-1 and TRBJ1-3, with D unclear. This CDR3 is 12 amino acids long. The germline V gene has CDR1 SGHAT and CDR2 FQDESV (reference sequence). Trimming took 1 base from V and 4 from J, leaving 2 bases between them. The CDR3 coding sequence is TGTGCCAGCAGCTTAGGCGGAAACACCATATATTTT. It yields the protein CASSLGGNTIYF.

J is TRBJ2-1 and V is TRBV10-3; 12 positions match TRBD2. V lost 6 bases and J lost 7; bases outside the gene matches: 7. The CDR3 has 15 residues. Germline V lookup: CDR1 ENHRY, CDR2 SYGVKD. The CDR3 bases are TGTGCCATCAGGACTAGCGGGAGATTGGAGAATGAGCAGTTCTTC. It specifies CAIRTSGRLENEQFF.

The chain combines TRBV2 with TRBJ1-6, with unresolved D. V gave up 8 bases and J gave up 7 bases, with 24 bases separating them. The germline CDR1 and CDR2 sequences are SNHLY and FYNNEI. The length of the CDR3 is 17 residues. CDR3 sequence reads: CASGKDRDLRVNSPLHF. In DNA form, the CDR3 reads TGTGCCAGCGGGAAGGATAGGGATCTAAGAGTGAATTCACCCCTCCACTTT.

J is TRBJ2-2 and V is TRBV15, with 13 bases aligning to TRBD2. Germline CDR1 LNHNV, CDR2 YYDKDF (reference sequence). The CDR3 is made up of 16 amino acids. V trimming: 11 bases; J trimming: 0 bases; junction bases outside the gene matches: 6. CDR3 nucleotide sequence: TGTGCCGCCCGTGGGACTAGCGGGACGAACACCGGGGAGCTGTTTTTT. Translation gives CAARGTSGTNTGELFF.

The rearrangement uses TRBV5-1 and TRBJ2-3, with 10 bases lining up with TRBD2. The CDR3 covers 15 residues. CDR1 and CDR2 from the germline V gene are SGHRS and YFSETQ. Unmatched junction bases numbered 3, after V lost 3 bases and J lost 2 bases. The CDR3 spells CASSSGLADTDTQYF. The DNA for the CDR3 is TGCGCCAGCAGCTCCGGACTAGCGGACACAGATACGCAGTATTTT.

This clone showed up just once. This chain connects TRBV19 to TRBJ1-4, with D possibly matching TRBD1 (6 bases). V lost 6 bases and J lost 7, with 12 bases in between. The CDR3 contains 13 residues. CDR1 and CDR2 from the germline V gene are LNHDA and SQIVND (reference sequence). CDR3 protein: CASRRDTFEKLFF. The DNA of the CDR3 is TGTGCCAGTAGGAGGGACACTTTTGAAAAACTGTTTTTT.

This rearrangement joins TRBV7-2 to TRBJ1-6; unclear D gene. V lost 3 bases to trimming and J lost 9 bases, with 3 bases between them. CDR3 length: 11 amino acids. Germline CDR1 SGHTA, CDR2 FQGNSA. The CDR3 here is CASSLSSPLHF. The CDR3 DNA follows: TGTGCCAGCAGCTTGAGTTCACCCCTCCACTTT.

The chain links TRBV7-2 to TRBJ2-5; 11 positions match TRBD2. Per germline, CDR1 SGHTA and CDR2 FQGNSA. This CDR3 region has 16 residues. Germline trimming cut 1 base from V and 5 bases from J; bases unmatched to any gene: 6. The CDR3 spells CASSLELAGGRETQYF. CDR3 in DNA: TGTGCCAGCAGCTTAGAGTTAGCGGGAGGGAGGGAGACCCAGTACTTC.

J is TRBJ1-4 and V is TRBV19, with D possibly being TRBD1 (6 bases). The CDR3 runs 13 residues. V was pared by 3 bases and J by 5 bases, with 7 bases between. Germline V lookup: CDR1 LNHDA, CDR2 SQIVND (reference sequence). CDR3 sequence (DNA): TGTGCCAGTAGTATGGGACAAAATGAAAAACTGTTTTTT. This encodes CASSMGQNEKLFF.

V usage is TRBV6-5 and J usage is TRBJ1-5, with D perhaps matching TRBD1 (5 bases). Germline V gene lookup returns CDR1 MNHEY and CDR2 SVGAGI. Trimming cost V 0 bases and J 3 bases, with 9 bases left between them. This CDR3 has 15 amino acids. DNA for the CDR3: TGTGCCAGCAGTTACTCGAGCAGGGCCAATCAGCCCCAGCATTTT. Protein: CASSYSSRANQPQHF.